This TCR beta chain was profiled in a study of PD-L1 blockade in urothelial cancer. The CDR3 contains 11 residues. The germline V gene encodes CDR1 MDHEN and CDR2 SYDVKM. V was pared by 7 bases and J by 6 bases, with 10 bases between. Time point reported: pretreatment peripheral blood. Measured with immunoSEQ multiplex PCR; TCRdb has only the in-frame clones, and not every one. Of about 130,000 clones in the sample, around 85% were seen once. The specimen was PBMCs, collected around atezolizumab (anti-PD-L1) treatment. The V and J genes are TRBV28 and TRBJ2-7; D remains unclear. This receptor was identified in a man between 50 and 59 years old with urothelial cancer. CDR3 nucleotide sequence: TGTGCCAGCAATCAGGCTGGCGAGCAGTACTTC. Translated, it gives CASNQAGEQYF.